The 10 T cell receptor beta chains in this list originate from one sample, sequenced in a study of blood T cell repertoires in COVID-19. Here immunoSEQ multiplex PCR was the method, and the copy in TCRdb shows in-frame clones only, minus some. The sample has 46,000 or so clones; 70% to 90% are singletons. Sequencing used peripheral blood. Receptor source: a woman of 80 years or more with COVID-19, enrolled during active disease.

The chain carries TRBV9 and TRBJ1-5, with D tentatively TRBD1 (6 bases). This CDR3 has 13 amino acids. The germline gives CDR1 SGDLS, CDR2 YYNGEE. V gave up 4 bases and J gave up 2 bases, with 7 bases separating them. Here the CDR3 DNA reads TGTGCCAGCAGCCCAGGGGGCAATCAGCCCCAGCATTTT. Translation gives CASSPGGNQPQHF.

This clone was counted once. This chain connects TRBV6-5 to TRBJ1-2; 7 bases are a match to TRBD1. Per the germline V gene, CDR1 is MNHEY and CDR2 is SVGAGI. V lost 2 bases to trimming and J lost 5 bases; unmatched junction nucleotides: 8. The CDR3 sequence is 15 residues long. CDR3 protein: CASSYEGAHGYGYTF. CDR3 sequence (DNA): TGTGCCAGCAGTTACGAGGGGGCGCACGGATATGGCTACACCTTC.

This clone has more than one count but fewer than ten. The chain combines TRBV3-1 (or the pseudogene TRBV3-2) with TRBJ1-1; no clear D. Germline assignment: CDR1 LGHDT and CDR2 YNNKEL (reference sequence). The CDR3 runs 15 residues. Trimming stripped 0 bases from V and 0 bases from J, with 8 bases between. The CDR3 is CASSQDTFMNTEAFF. In nucleotides, the CDR3 is TGTGCCAGCAGCCAAGATACATTCATGAACACTGAAGCTTTCTTT.

This clone was picked up one time. The CDR3 region has the DNA TGTGCCAGCAGCGGGCCTAGCGGGGGTCGCTACAATGAGCAGTTCTTC. Translated, it gives CASSGPSGGRYNEQFF. The chain has TRBV9 and TRBJ2-1, with 10 bases lining up with TRBD2. The germline CDR1 and CDR2 sequences are SGDLS and YYNGEE. The CDR3 is made up of 16 amino acids. The ends lost 3 bases at V and 3 bases at J; junction bases unmatched: 6.

The rearrangement joins TRBV4-3 to TRBJ1-2; TRBD1 aligns across 8 bases. Trimming cost V 3 bases and J 3 bases; bases outside gene matches: 3. CDR3 size: 14 residues. Germline CDR1 reads LGHNA; CDR2 reads YSLEER. The CDR3 bases are TGCGCCAGCAGCCAGCTACAGGGGGACTATGGCTACACCTTC. This translates into CASSQLQGDYGYTF.

The chain is built from TRBV7-2 and TRBJ1-1; D perhaps matches TRBD1 (5 bases). This CDR3 has 15 residues. Per the germline V gene, CDR1 is SGHTA and CDR2 is FQGNSA. The V end was cut by 1 base, the J end by 3 bases, with 12 bases between. The DNA of the CDR3 is TGTGCCAGCAGCTTAGTAGGCAGGGTGGACACTGAAGCTTTCTTT. This encodes CASSLVGRVDTEAFF.

The chain has TRBV6-2 or TRBV6-3 and TRBJ2-1; D remains ambiguous. CDR1 is MNHEY and CDR2 is SVGEGT in the germline V gene. CDR3 length: 13 residues. Trimming took 2 bases from V and 9 from J, leaving 11 bases between them. The CDR3 reads CASSYRSAGEQFF. The CDR3 DNA reads TGTGCCAGCAGTTACCGATCAGCAGGTGAGCAGTTCTTC.

The chain recombines TRBV6-6 with TRBJ1-1, with TRBD1 matching 7 bases. CDR3 length: 16 amino acids. Germline CDR1 MNHNY, CDR2 SVGAGI (reference sequence). V lost 4 bases and J lost 1; bases outside the gene matches: 9. DNA for the CDR3: TGTGCCAGCAGTTCCTTCACAGGGGATCGGAACACTGAAGCTTTCTTT. It codes for CASSSFTGDRNTEAFF.

The chain joins TRBV9 to TRBJ2-1; perhaps TRBD1 as D (5 bases). In germline, CDR1 is SGDLS, CDR2 YYNGEE. The CDR3 covers 16 residues. The germline V and J ends were trimmed by 0 bases and 0 bases, with 10 bases remaining between them. The CDR3 DNA is TGTGCCAGCAGCGTAGAAGGAAGGGGCTCCTACAATGAGCAGTTCTTC. Amino acids: CASSVEGRGSYNEQFF. The variable domain in full, with the rest retrieved from reference TRBV9 and TRBJ2-1, is DSGVTQTPKHLITATGQRVTLRCSPRSGDLSVYWYQQSLDQGLQFLIQYYNGEERAKGNILERFSAQQFPDLHSELNLSSLELGDSALYFCASSVEGRGSYNEQFFGPGTRLTVL.

The chain uses TRBV7-8 and TRBJ2-7, with 7 positions matching TRBD2. The V and J ends lost 5 bases and 2 bases, in that order; junction bases with no gene match: 9. The germline V gene encodes CDR1 SGHVS and CDR2 FQNEAQ. The CDR3 has 15 residues. The DNA for the CDR3 is TGTGCCAGCAGCCGAGAAACCGGGACTACCTACGAGCAGTACTTC. It is translated as CASSRETGTTYEQYF.